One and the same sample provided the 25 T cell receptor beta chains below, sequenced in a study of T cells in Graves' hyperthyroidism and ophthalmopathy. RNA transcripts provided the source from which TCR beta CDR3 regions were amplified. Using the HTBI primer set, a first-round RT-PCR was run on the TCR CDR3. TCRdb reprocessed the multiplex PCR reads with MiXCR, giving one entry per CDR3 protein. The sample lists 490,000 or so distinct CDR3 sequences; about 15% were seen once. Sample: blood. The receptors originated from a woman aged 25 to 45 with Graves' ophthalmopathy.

CDR3 nucleotides: TGTGCCAGTACTTATGGGGGTGCGTATGGTGAGCAGTTCTTC. It codes for CASTYGGAYGEQFF. The V call is TRBV19, the J call TRBJ2-7; D might be TRBD1 or TRBD2, each matching 5 bases. TRBJ2-1 explains the end of the DNA better; the J call may be wrong. Germline V gene sequence: CDR1 LNHDA, CDR2 SQIVND (reference sequence). This CDR3 contains 14 residues.

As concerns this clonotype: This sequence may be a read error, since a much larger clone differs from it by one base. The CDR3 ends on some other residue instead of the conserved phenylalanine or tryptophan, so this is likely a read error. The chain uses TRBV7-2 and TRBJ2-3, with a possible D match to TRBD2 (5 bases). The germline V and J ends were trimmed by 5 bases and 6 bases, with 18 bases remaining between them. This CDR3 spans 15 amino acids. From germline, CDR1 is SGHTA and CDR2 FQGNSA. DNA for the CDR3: TGTGCCAGCAGCGTCAACCCAGCGGCGTGGGATACGCAGTATCTT. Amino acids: CASSVNPAAWDTQYL.

The CDR3 is CASSTQGKNTEAFF. CDR3 in DNA: TGTGCCAGTAGTACACAGGGTAAGAACACTGAAGCTTTCTTT. The genes are TRBV19 and TRBJ1-1, with D possibly being TRBD1 (6 bases). Trimming removed 4 bases at V and 1 base at J, with 10 bases between. This CDR3 has 14 residues. CDR1 and CDR2 (germline): LNHDA, SQIVND (reference sequence).

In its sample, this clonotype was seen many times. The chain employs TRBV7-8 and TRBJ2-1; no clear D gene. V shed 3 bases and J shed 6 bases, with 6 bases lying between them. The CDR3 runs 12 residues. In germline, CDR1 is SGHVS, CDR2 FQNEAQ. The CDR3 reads CASSFNFNEQFF. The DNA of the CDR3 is TGTGCCAGCAGCTTTAACTTCAATGAGCAGTTCTTC. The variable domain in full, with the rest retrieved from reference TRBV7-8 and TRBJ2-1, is GAGVSQSPRYKVAKRGQDVALRCDPISGHVSLFWYQQALGQGPEFLTYFQNEAQLDKSGLPSDRFFAERPEGSVSTLKIQRTQQEDSAVYLCASSFNFNEQFFGPGTRLTVL.

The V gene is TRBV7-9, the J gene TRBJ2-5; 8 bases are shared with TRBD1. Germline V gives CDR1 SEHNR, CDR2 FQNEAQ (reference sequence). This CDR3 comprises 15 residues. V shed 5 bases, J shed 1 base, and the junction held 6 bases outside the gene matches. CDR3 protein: CASSPLQGGQETQYF. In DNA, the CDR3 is TGTGCCAGCAGCCCATTACAGGGGGGCCAAGAGACCCAGTACTTC. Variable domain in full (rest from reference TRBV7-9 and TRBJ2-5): DTGVSQNPRHKITKRGQNVTFRCDPISEHNRLYWYRQTLGQGPEFLTYFQNEAQLEKSRLLSDRFSAERPKGSFSTLEIQRTEQGDSAMYLCASSPLQGGQETQYFGPGTRLLVL.

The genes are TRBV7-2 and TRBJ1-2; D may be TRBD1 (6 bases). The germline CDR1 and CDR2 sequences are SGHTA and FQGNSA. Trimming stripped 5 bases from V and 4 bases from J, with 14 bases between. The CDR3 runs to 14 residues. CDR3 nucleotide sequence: TGTGCCAGCAGCCCCCTGGGCAGGGGCTATGGCTACACCTTC. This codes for CASSPLGRGYGYTF.

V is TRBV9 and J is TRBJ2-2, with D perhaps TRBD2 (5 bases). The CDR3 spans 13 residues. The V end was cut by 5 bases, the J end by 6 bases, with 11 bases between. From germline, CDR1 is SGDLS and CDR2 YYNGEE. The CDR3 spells CASSERVAGELFF. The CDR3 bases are TGTGCCAGCAGTGAGAGGGTGGCCGGGGAGCTGTTTTTT. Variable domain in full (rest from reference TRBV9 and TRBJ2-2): DSGVTQTPKHLITATGQRVTLRCSPRSGDLSVYWYQQSLDQGLQFLIQYYNGEERAKGNILERFSAQQFPDLHSELNLSSLELGDSALYFCASSERVAGELFFGEGSRLTVL.

Written as DNA, the CDR3 is TGCGCCAGCAGCCCACGGACAGGGATCAATGAGCAGTTCTTC. Residues: CASSPRTGINEQFF. V is TRBV4-3 and J is TRBJ2-1, with TRBD1 matching 8 bases. The CDR3 contains 14 residues. With 4 bases clipped from V and 6 bases from J, the junction kept 5 bases outside the gene matches. Germline V gene data show CDR1 as LGHNA and CDR2 as YSLEER.

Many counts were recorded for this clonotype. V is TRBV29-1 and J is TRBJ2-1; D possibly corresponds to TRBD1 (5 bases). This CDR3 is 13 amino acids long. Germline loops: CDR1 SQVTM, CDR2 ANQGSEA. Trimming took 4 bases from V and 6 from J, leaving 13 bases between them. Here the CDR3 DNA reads TGCAGCGTTGTAGGGGTTAGGGGCAATGAGCAGTTCTTC. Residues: CSVVGVRGNEQFF.

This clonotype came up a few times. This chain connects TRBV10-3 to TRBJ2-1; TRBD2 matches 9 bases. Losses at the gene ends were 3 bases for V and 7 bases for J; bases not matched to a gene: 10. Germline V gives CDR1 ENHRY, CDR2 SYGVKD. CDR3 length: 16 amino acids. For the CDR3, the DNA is TGTGCCATCAGTGATTCGTCTAGCGGGATAGGAAATGAGCAGTTCTTC. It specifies CAISDSSSGIGNEQFF.

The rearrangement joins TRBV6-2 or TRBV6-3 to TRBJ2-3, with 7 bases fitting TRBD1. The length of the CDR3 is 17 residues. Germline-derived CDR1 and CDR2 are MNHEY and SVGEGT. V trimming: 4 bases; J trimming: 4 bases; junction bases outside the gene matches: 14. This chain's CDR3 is CASSSLTGIGGPDTQYF. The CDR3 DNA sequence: TGTGCCAGCAGTTCTCTGACAGGGATAGGGGGCCCAGATACGCAGTATTTT.

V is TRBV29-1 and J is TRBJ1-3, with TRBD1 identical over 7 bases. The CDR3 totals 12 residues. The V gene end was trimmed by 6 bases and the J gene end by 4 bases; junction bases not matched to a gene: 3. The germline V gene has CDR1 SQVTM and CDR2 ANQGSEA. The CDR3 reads CSVVTGGNTIYF. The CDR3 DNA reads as TGCAGCGTCGTGACAGGGGGAAACACCATATATTTT. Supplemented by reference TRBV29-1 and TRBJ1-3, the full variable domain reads SAVISQKPSRDICQRGTSLTIQCQVDSQVTMMFWYRQQPGQSLTLIATANQGSEATYESGFVIDKFPISRPNLTFSTLTVSNMSPEDSSIYLCSVVTGGNTIYFGEGSWLTVV.

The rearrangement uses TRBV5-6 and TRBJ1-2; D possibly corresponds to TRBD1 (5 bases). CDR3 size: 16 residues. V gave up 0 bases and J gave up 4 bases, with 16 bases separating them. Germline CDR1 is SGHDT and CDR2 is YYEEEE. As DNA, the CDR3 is TGTGCCAGCAGCTTGGAGGGGACGGAAGTCACCTATGGCTACACCTTC. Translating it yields CASSLEGTEVTYGYTF.

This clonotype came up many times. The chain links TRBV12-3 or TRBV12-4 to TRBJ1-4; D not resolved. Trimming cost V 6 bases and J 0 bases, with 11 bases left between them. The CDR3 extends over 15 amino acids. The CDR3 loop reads CASSPAWATNEKLFF. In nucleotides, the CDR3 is TGTGCCAGCAGCCCCGCCTGGGCAACTAATGAAAAACTGTTTTTT.

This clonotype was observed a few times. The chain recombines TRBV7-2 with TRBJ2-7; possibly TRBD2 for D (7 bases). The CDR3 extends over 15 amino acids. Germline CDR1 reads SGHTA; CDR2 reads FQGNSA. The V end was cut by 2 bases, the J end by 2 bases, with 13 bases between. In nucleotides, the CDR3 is TGTGCCAGCAGCTTAAGGGGGGGGGATACCTACGAGCAGTACTTC. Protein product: CASSLRGGDTYEQYF.

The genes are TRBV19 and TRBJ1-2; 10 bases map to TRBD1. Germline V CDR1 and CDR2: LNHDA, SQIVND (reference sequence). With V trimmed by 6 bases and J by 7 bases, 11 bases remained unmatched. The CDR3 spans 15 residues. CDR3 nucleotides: TGTGCCAGTAGCCCAACCGGGACAGGGGCCTCTGGCTACACCTTC. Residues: CASSPTGTGASGYTF.

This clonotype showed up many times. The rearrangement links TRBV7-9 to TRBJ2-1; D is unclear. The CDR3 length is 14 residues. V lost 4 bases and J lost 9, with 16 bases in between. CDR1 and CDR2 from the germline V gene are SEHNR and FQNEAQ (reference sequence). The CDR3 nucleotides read TGTGCCAGCAGCTCGTCCCATGGGGTGAGTGAGCAGTTCTTC. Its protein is CASSSSHGVSEQFF.

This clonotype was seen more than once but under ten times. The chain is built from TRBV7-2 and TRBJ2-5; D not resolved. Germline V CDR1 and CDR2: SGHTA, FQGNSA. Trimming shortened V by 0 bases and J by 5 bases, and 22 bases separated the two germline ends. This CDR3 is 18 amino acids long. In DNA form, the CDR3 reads TGTGCCAGCAGCTTAGCGGTCGGACCAACCAACCCGCGGGAGACCCAGTACTTC. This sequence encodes CASSLAVGPTNPRETQYF.

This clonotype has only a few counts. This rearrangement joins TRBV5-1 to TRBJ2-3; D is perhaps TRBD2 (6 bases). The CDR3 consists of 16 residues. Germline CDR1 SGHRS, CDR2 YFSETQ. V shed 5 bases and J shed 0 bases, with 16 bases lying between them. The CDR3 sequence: CASRVFWEASTDTQYF. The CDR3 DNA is TGCGCCAGCAGGGTCTTCTGGGAGGCGAGCACAGATACGCAGTATTTT.

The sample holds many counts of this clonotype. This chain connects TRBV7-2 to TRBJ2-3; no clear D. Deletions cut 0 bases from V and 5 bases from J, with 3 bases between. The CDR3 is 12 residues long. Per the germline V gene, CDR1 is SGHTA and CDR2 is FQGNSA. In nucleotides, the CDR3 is TGTGCCAGCAGCTTAGCAATAGATACGCAGTATTTT. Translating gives CASSLAIDTQYF.

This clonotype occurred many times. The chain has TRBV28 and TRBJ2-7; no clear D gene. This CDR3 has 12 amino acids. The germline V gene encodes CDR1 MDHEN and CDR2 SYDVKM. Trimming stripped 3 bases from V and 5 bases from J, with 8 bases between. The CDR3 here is CASSFSFDEQYF. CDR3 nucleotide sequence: TGTGCCAGCAGTTTTTCGTTTGACGAGCAGTACTTC. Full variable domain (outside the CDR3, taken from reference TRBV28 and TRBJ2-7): DVKVTQSSRYLVKRTGEKVFLECVQDMDHENMFWYRQDPGLGLRLIYFSYDVKMKEKGDIPEGYSVSREKKERFSLILESASTNQTSMYLCASSFSFDEQYFGPGTRLTVT.

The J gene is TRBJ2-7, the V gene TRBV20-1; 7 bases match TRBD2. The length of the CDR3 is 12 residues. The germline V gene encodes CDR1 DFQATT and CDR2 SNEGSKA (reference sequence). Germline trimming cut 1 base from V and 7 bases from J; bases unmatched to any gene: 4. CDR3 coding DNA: TGCAGTGCTAGAGTTCTAGCGGCAGAGCAGTACTTC. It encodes CSARVLAAEQYF.

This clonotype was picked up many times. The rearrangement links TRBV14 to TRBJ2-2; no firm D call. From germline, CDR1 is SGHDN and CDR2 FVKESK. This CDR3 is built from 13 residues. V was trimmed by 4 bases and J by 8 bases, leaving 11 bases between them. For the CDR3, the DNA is TGTGCCAGCAGCCCGACCAACGGTGGGGAGCTGTTTTTT. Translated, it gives CASSPTNGGELFF.

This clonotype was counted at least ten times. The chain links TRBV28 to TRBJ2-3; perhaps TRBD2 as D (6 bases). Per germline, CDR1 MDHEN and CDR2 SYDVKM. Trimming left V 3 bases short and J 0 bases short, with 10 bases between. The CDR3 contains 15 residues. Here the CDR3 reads CASSLAGSSTDTQYF. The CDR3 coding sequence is TGTGCCAGCAGTTTGGCGGGATCTAGCACAGATACGCAGTATTTT.

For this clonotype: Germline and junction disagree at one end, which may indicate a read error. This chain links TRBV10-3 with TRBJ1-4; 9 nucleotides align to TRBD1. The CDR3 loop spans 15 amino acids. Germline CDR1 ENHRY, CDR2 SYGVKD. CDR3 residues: CSISATGGFGEKLFF. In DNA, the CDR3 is TGTTCCATCAGTGCTACAGGGGGCTTCGGTGAAAAACTGTTTTTT.